One sample yielded the 10 T cell receptor beta chains listed below, sequenced in a study of CD8+CD57+ T cells in acquired aplastic anemia. Investigators profiled TCR beta VDJ and CDR3 from genomic DNA template. MiXCR was run by TCRdb on the reads, yielding one entry per CDR3 protein. The table records over 150,000 distinct CDR3 sequences, 52% of them present only once. Flow cytometry had shown expanded CD8+CD57+ cells in the patients chosen for sequencing. The sequencing input was sorted CD4+, CD8+, or CD8+CD57+ T cells (not recorded which) from PBMCs. The receptors originated from a human donor with aplastic anemia.

This chain connects TRBV15 to TRBJ2-1; TRBD2 matches 14 bases. Trimming at V came to 1 base and at J to 6 bases, leaving 2 bases not matched to a gene. This CDR3 is built from 16 residues. The germline V gene has CDR1 LNHNV and CDR2 YYDKDF (reference sequence). CDR3 coding DNA: TGTGCCACCAGCAGAGGTGGGACTAGCGGGGGCAATGAGCAGTTCTTC. It codes for CATSRGGTSGGNEQFF.

This clonotype was seen only a few times. The V gene is TRBV15, the J gene TRBJ1-5; 8 positions match TRBD1. V shed 0 bases and J 7 bases; nucleotides not matched to a gene: 5. This CDR3 is 15 amino acids long. Looked up from germline, CDR1 is LNHNV and CDR2 is YYDKDF (reference sequence). The CDR3 DNA follows: TGTGCCACCAGCAGAGATCAGGGGGCACGACAGCCCCAGCATTTT. It specifies CATSRDQGARQPQHF.

This clonotype was seen repeatedly, ten times or more. Here the CDR3 DNA reads TGTGCCAGCAGTTTTTCAACGAGCTATGGCTACACCTTC. Amino acid sequence: CASSFSTSYGYTF. The rearrangement links TRBV12-3 or TRBV12-4 to TRBJ1-2; D gene uncertain. Trimming took off 3 bases at V and 4 bases at J, with 9 bases between the two ends. CDR3 length: 13 amino acids.

The sample holds many counts of this clonotype. The V call is TRBV6-1, the J call TRBJ2-7, with 7 bases matching TRBD1. Unmatched junction bases numbered 14, after V lost 9 bases and J lost 0 bases. CDR1 MNHNS and CDR2 SASEGT come from the germline V gene. This CDR3 has 16 residues. The CDR3 sequence is CASEGWSTGHSYEQYF. CDR3 sequence (DNA): TGTGCCAGTGAGGGATGGTCGACAGGGCACTCCTACGAGCAGTACTTC.

V is TRBV7-6 and J is TRBJ2-3; D is undetermined. The V and J ends lost 5 bases and 7 bases respectively, with 10 bases between them. This CDR3 spans 12 amino acids. Germline-derived CDR1 and CDR2 are SGHVS and FNYEAQ. CDR3 sequence: CASSPMGYTQYF. CDR3 in DNA: TGTGCCAGCAGCCCCATGGGTTATACGCAGTATTTT. The variable domain in full, completed from reference TRBV7-6 and TRBJ2-3, reads GAGVSQSPRYKVTKRGQDVALRCDPISGHVSLYWYRQALGQGPEFLTYFNYEAQQDKSGLPNDRFSAERPEGSISTLTIQRTEQRDSAMYRCASSPMGYTQYFGPGTRLTVL.

This clonotype was recorded at least ten times. The rearrangement uses TRBV6-2 or TRBV6-3 and TRBJ2-3; D gene unclear. The CDR3 contains 15 residues. The V gene lost 1 base and the J gene lost 0 bases, with 8 bases spanning the gap. Looked up from germline, CDR1 is MNHEY and CDR2 is SVGEGT. CDR3 sequence reads: CASSYFETSTDTQYF. The CDR3 DNA reads as TGTGCCAGCAGTTACTTCGAGACTAGCACAGATACGCAGTATTTT.

This clonotype occurred a few times. This rearrangement joins TRBV3-1 to TRBJ1-1; D remains unclear. The CDR3 contains 13 residues. Trimming left V 1 base short and J 3 bases short, with 6 bases between. Germline loops: CDR1 LGHDT, CDR2 YNNKEL (reference sequence). The CDR3 loop reads CASSQVPYTEAFF. CDR3 nucleotides: TGTGCCAGCAGCCAAGTTCCGTACACTGAAGCTTTCTTT. Full variable domain (missing parts from reference TRBV3-1 and TRBJ1-1): DTAVSQTPKYLVTQMGNDKSIKCEQNLGHDTMYWYKQDSKKFLKIMFSYNNKELIINETVPNRFSPKSPDKAHLNLHINSLELGDSAVYFCASSQVPYTEAFFGQGTRLTVV.

CDR3 in DNA: TGTGCCAGCAGTGAGGGACAGGGTGCCTATGGCTACACCTTC. Translating gives CASSEGQGAYGYTF. The chain uses TRBV2 and TRBJ1-2, with 9 bases fitting TRBD1. This CDR3 region has 14 residues. Germline CDR1 reads SNHLY; CDR2 reads FYNNEI. The V segment lost 3 bases and the J segment 4 bases; nucleotides outside the gene matches: 3.

This clonotype has at least ten counts. This chain connects TRBV5-1 to TRBJ1-1, with D uncertain. Germline V gene sequence: CDR1 SGHRS, CDR2 YFSETQ. The CDR3 is 14 amino acids. V lost 0 bases and J 0 bases, leaving 6 bases between the germline ends. The CDR3 nucleotides read TGCGCCAGCAGCTTGGTTCGGATGAACACTGAAGCTTTCTTT. Translating gives CASSLVRMNTEAFF.

V usage is TRBV2 and J usage is TRBJ2-7; 8 bases line up with TRBD2. With V trimmed by 3 bases and J by 2 bases, 6 bases remained unmatched. Germline CDR1 and CDR2: SNHLY and FYNNEI. The CDR3 is made up of 15 amino acids. The CDR3 is CASSEGSGGPYEQYF. For the CDR3, the DNA is TGTGCCAGCAGTGAGGGGAGCGGGGGCCCCTACGAGCAGTACTTC.